This T cell receptor beta chain comes out of a study of blood T cell repertoires in COVID-19. The overall study: Acute and convalescent COVID-19 samples came from the United States, Italy and Spain. T cells, B-cell-depleted T cells, or PBMCs supplied cDNA or gDNA.

There are 16 residues in the CDR3. From germline, CDR1 is MGHRA and CDR2 YSYEKL. V was clipped by 0 bases and J by 3 bases; unmatched bases: 5. In the study's own analysis: Nucleated cell number was recorded as an estimate derived from reference gene primer amplification. Profiling relied on immunoSEQ multiplex PCR, and the TCRdb table lists in-frame clones only, not all of them. The D gene and trimming were derived from the DNA, and the V and J assignments and clone size from that table. The sample records 90,000 to 100,000 clones, around nine tenths being singletons. The origin of this receptor is a human donor in a cohort sampled during active COVID-19. The specimen was peripheral blood. V is TRBV4-1 and J is TRBJ1-3; 7 bases match TRBD1. CDR3 loop: CASSQEEGAGGNTIYF. CDR3 nucleotide sequence: TGCGCCAGCAGCCAAGAGGAGGGGGCAGGTGGAAACACCATATATTTT.